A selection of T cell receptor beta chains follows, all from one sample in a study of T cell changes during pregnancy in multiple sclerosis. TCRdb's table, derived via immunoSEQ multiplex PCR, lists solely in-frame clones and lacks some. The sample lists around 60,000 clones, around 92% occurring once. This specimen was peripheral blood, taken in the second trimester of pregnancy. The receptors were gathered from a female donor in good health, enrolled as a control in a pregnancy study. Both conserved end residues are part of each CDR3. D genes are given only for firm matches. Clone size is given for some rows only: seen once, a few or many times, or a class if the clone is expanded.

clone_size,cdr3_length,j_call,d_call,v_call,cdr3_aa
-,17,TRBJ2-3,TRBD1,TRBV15,CATSRYTGGFSTDTQYF
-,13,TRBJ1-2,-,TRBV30,CAWSKGQSRGYTF
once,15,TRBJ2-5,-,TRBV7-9,CASSLQGTPQETQYF
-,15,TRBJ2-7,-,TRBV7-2,CASSLGASRTVEQYF
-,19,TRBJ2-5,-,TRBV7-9,CASRSSMLEGREIQETQYF
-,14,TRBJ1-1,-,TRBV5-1,CASSSRKLSTEAFF
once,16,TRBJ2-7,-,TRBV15,CATSRATTGQRGEQYF
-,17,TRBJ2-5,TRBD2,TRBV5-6,CASSFVRRGGVQETQYF
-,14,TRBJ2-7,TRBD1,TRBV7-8,CASSRMTGAGEQYF
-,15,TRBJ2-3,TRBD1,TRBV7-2,CASSASGQDTDTQYF
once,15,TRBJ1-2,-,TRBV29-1,CSVERGDRFDYGYTF
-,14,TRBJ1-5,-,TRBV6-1,CASVPNGGAWPQHF
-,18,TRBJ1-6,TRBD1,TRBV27,CASSWDSGTGGYNSPLHF
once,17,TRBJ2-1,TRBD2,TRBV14,CASSPRSASGIYNEQFF
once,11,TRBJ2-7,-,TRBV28,CASSFYEEQYF
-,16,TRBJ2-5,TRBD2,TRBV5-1,CASSFGSGGAQETQYF
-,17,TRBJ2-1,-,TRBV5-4,CASSLASSASSYNEQFF
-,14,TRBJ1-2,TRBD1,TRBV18,CASSLGQANYGYTF
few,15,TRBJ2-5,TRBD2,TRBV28,CASSSLAGGPGTQYF
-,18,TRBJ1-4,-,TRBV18,CASSPRGERIATNEKLFF
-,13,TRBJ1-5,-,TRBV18,CASSKESNQPQHF
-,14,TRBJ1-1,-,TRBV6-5,CASSYGEGWTEAFF
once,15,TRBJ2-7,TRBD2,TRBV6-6,CASSYKMGLANEQYF
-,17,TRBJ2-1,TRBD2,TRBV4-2,CASSPRLLAGGLNGQFF
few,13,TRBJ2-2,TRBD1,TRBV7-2,CASSLQGGGELFF
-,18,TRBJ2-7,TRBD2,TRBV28,CASGKTSGRAGVVYEQYF
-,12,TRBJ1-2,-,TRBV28,CASSFSIDGYTF
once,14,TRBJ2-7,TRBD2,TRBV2,CASKPTSGSYEQYF
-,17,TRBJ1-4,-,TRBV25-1,CASSEFVFEGTNEKLFF